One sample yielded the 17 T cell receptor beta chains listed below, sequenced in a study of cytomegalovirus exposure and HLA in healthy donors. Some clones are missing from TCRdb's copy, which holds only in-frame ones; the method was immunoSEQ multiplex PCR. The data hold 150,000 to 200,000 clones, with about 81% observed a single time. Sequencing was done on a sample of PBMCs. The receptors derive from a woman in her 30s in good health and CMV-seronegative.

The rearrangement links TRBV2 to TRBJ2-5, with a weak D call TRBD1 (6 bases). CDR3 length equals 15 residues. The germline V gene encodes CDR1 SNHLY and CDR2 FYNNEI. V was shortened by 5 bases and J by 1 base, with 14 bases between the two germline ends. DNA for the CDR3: TGTGCCAGCAGTCGTGTAGTGGGGGCCCAAGAGACCCAGTACTTC. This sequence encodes CASSRVVGAQETQYF.

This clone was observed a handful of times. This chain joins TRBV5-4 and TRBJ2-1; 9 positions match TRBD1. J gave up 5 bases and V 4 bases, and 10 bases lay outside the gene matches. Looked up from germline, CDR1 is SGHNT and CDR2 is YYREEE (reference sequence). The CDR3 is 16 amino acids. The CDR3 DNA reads TGTGCCAGCAGCCCCACTCCGGGACAGGGCAACAATGAGCAGTTCTTC. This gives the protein CASSPTPGQGNNEQFF. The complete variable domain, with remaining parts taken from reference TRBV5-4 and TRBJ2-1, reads ETGVTQSPTHLIKTRGQQVTLRCSSQSGHNTVSWYQQALGQGPQFIFQYYREEENGRGNFPPRFSGLQFPNYSSELNVNALELDDSALYLCASSPTPGQGNNEQFFGPGTRLTVL.

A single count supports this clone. As DNA, the CDR3 is TGTGCCACCAGCAGAGATAGCGACAGGGGGCTAGAGACCCAGTACTTC. Translating it yields CATSRDSDRGLETQYF. The gene calls are TRBV15 and TRBJ2-5; 10 nucleotides agree with TRBD1. This CDR3 is built from 16 residues. CDR1 is LNHNV, CDR2 YYDKDF, per germline (reference sequence). Losses at the gene ends were 0 bases for V and 4 bases for J; bases not matched to a gene: 5.

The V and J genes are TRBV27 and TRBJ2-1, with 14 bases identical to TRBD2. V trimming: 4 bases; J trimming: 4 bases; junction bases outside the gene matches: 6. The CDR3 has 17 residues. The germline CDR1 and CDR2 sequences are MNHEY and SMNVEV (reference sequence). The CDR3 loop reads CASSSPGLAGVYNEQFF. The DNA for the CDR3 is TGTGCCAGCAGTTCCCCGGGACTAGCGGGAGTTTACAATGAGCAGTTCTTC.

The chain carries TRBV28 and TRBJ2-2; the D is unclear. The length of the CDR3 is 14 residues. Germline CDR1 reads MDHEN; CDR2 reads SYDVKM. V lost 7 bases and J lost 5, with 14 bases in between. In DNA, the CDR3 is TGTGCCAGCAAGCACGGTTCGAGGACCGGGGAGCTGTTTTTT. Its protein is CASKHGSRTGELFF.

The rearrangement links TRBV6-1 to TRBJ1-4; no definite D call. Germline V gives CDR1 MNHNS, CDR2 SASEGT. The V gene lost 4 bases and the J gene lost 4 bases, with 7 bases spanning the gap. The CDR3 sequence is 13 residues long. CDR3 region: CASSGQNNEKLFF. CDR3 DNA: TGTGCCAGCAGTGGCCAGAATAATGAAAAACTGTTTTTT.

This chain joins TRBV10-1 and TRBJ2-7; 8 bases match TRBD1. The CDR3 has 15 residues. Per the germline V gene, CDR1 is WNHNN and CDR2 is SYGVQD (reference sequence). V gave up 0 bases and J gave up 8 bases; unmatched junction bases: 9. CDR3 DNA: TGCGCCAGCAGTGAGTCAGGGACAGGTGGGTTCAAGCAGTACTTC. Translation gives CASSESGTGGFKQYF.

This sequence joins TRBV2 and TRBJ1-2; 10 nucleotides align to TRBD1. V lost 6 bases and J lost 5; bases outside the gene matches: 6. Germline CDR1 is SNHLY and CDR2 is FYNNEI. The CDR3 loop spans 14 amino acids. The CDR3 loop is CASRGQGSTYGYTF. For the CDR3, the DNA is TGTGCCAGCAGGGGACAGGGGTCCACGTATGGCTACACCTTC. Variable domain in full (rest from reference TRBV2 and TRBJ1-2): EPEVTQTPSHQVTQMGQEVILRCVPISNHLYFYWYRQILGQKVEFLVSFYNNEISEKSEIFDDQFSVERPDGSNFTLKIRSTKLEDSAMYFCASRGQGSTYGYTFGSGTRLTVV.

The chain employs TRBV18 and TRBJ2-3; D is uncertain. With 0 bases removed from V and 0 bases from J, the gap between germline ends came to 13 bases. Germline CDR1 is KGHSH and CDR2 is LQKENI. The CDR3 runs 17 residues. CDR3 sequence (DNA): TGTGCCAGCTCACCACCGACGCTAGGAACAAGCACAGATACGCAGTATTTT. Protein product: CASSPPTLGTSTDTQYF.

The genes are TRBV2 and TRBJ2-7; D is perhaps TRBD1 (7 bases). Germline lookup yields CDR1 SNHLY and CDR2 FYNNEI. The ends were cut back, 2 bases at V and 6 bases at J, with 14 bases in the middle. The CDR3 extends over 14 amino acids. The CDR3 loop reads CASSEPGRGVEQYF. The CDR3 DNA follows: TGTGCCAGCAGTGAACCTGGCAGGGGGGTCGAGCAGTACTTC.

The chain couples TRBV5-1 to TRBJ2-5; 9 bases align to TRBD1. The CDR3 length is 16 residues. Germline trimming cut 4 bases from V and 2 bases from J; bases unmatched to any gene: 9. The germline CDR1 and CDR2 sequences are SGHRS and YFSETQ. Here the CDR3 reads CASSNWDRVPQETQYF. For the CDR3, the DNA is TGCGCCAGCAGCAACTGGGACAGGGTTCCGCAAGAGACCCAGTACTTC.

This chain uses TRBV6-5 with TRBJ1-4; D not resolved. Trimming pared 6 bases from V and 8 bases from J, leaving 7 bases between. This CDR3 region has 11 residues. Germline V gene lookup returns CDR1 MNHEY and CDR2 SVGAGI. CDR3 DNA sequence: TGTGCCAGCAGGTCGGGGGAAAAACTGTTTTTT. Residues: CASRSGEKLFF.

Here the CDR3 DNA reads TGTGCCAGCAGCTCTGAACAGGGGATATCCTACGAGCAGTACTTC. It codes for CASSSEQGISYEQYF. The rearrangement links TRBV11-2 to TRBJ2-7, with 7 positions matching TRBD1. The CDR3 loop spans 15 amino acids. Losses at the gene ends were 4 bases for V and 1 base for J; bases not matched to a gene: 7. Germline V gene data show CDR1 as SGHAT and CDR2 as FQNNGV.

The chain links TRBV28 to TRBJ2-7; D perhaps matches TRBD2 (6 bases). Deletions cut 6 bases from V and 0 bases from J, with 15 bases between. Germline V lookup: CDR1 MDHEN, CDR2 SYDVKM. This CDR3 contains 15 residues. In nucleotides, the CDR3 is TGTGCCAGCAGGCAATTCGACGGGGGCTCCTACGAGCAGTACTTC. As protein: CASRQFDGGSYEQYF.

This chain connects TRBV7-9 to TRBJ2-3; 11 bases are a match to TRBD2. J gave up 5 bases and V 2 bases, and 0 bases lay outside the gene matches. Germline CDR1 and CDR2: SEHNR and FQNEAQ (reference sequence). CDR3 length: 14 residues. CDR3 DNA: TGTGCCAGCAGCTTAACTAGCGGGGGAGATACGCAGTATTTT. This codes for CASSLTSGGDTQYF. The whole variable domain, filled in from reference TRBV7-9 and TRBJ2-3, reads DTGVSQNPRHKITKRGQNVTFRCDPISEHNRLYWYRQTLGQGPEFLTYFQNEAQLEKSRLLSDRFSAERPKGSFSTLEIQRTEQGDSAMYLCASSLTSGGDTQYFGPGTRLTVL.

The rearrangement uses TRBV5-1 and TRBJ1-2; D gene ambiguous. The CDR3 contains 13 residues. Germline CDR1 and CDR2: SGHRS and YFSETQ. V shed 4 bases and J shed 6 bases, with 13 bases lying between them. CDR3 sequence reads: CASSLTVRDGYTF. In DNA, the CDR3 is TGCGCCAGCAGCCTCACAGTACGCGATGGCTACACCTTC.

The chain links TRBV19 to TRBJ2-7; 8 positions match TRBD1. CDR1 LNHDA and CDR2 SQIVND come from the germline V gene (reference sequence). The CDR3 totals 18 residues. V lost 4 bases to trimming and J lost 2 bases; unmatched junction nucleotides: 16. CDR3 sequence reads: CASSKATSGQVGPYEQYF. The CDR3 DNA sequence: TGTGCCAGTAGTAAAGCTACCTCGGGACAGGTCGGTCCCTACGAGCAGTACTTC.